This entry concerns a single T cell receptor (beta chain). Its antigen remains unidentified. This CDR3 is built from 16 residues. The V end lost 0 bases, the J end lost 3 bases, and 16 bases lay between the germline ends. The germline gives CDR1 SGHNT, CDR2 YYREEE (reference sequence). This sample is drawn from a study of Tregs in tolerant kidney transplant recipients. Repertoires were generated with immunoSEQ multiplex PCR, while TCRdb's copy carries only in-frame clones and drops some. This table has 8,000 to 9,500 clones, around half appearing once. This clonotype was sampled from a human donor in good health. Material for sequencing was CD4+ T cells from blood cultured with allogeneic cells. The chain combines TRBV5-4 with TRBJ2-7; the D call may be TRBD1 or TRBD2 (5 bases each). The CDR3 DNA sequence: TGTGCCAGCAGCTTGGTTGGGGGTCAGGGATTCTACGAGCAGTACTTC. It specifies CASSLVGGQGFYEQYF.